These 28 T cell receptor beta chains came from one sample sequenced in a study of CD8 T cells in ankylosing spondylitis. Study outcomes and limitations: A TCR beta motif of under 10 highly homologous variants seemed to mark ankylosing spondylitis blood.

These TCRs' antigens remain unknown. TCRdb passed the 5' RACE reads through MiXCR, listing each CDR3 protein once. The table records some 450,000 distinct CDR3 sequences, about a sixth of them present only once. The sample was blood, either unsorted or a sorted T cell fraction (not recorded which). The receptor source for this set is a male donor with ankylosing spondylitis.

V and J are TRBV3-1 and TRBJ2-7, with D tentatively TRBD2 (5 bases). There are 13 residues in the CDR3. The V end was cut by 1 base, the J end by 1 base, with 5 bases between. Germline loops: CDR1 LGHDT, CDR2 YNNKEL (reference sequence). CDR3 residues: CASSQAGSYEQYF. The CDR3 DNA is TGTGCCAGCAGCCAAGCGGGGTCCTACGAGCAGTACTTC.

The chain employs TRBV7-8 and TRBJ2-1; weak D call: TRBD2 (5 bases). Germline V gives CDR1 SGHVS, CDR2 FQNEAQ. The length of the CDR3 is 15 residues. Trimming left V 5 bases short and J 4 bases short, with 15 bases between. The chain's CDR3 is CASSVLGSPYNEQFF. The CDR3 bases are TGTGCCAGCAGCGTCTTGGGGAGCCCGTACAATGAGCAGTTCTTC.

The chain is built from TRBV2 and TRBJ2-2; 8 bases align to TRBD1. The germline gives CDR1 SNHLY, CDR2 FYNNEI. The CDR3 has 15 residues. The trim removed 6 bases at V and 1 base at J, leaving 4 bases unmatched. The CDR3 region has the DNA TGTGCCAGCAGGTCCGGGACAGGGAACACCGGGGAGCTGTTTTTT. Protein product: CASRSGTGNTGELFF. The whole variable domain, remainder taken from reference TRBV2 and TRBJ2-2, is EPEVTQTPSHQVTQMGQEVILRCVPISNHLYFYWYRQILGQKVEFLVSFYNNEISEKSEIFDDQFSVERPDGSNFTLKIRSTKLEDSAMYFCASRSGTGNTGELFFGEGSRLTVL.

The V gene is TRBV2, the J gene TRBJ2-5; possibly TRBD2 for D (6 bases). Per germline, CDR1 SNHLY and CDR2 FYNNEI. This CDR3 comprises 12 residues. Trimming took off 8 bases at V and 4 bases at J, with 11 bases between the two ends. The CDR3 region is CASGLGGETQYF. The CDR3 DNA reads TGTGCCAGCGGATTGGGGGGAGAGACCCAGTACTTC.

In regard to this clonotype: Germline is not matched at one junction end, which may reflect a read error. This sequence joins TRBV7-7 and TRBJ1-5, with D possibly matching TRBD1 (6 bases). CDR3 length: 18 amino acids. Germline V gene data show CDR1 as SSHAT and CDR2 as FNYEAQ (reference sequence). DNA for the CDR3: TGTGCTAGCAGCTTTTACAGGGAAGGGTTTTATAGCAATCAGCCCCAGCATTTT. Translation: CASSFYREGFYSNQPQHF.

The chain recombines TRBV29-1 with TRBJ2-3, with D possibly being TRBD1 (6 bases). Trimming shortened V by 3 bases and J by 5 bases, and 9 bases separated the two germline ends. CDR1 is SQVTM and CDR2 is ANQGSEA in the germline V gene. The CDR3 has 12 amino acids. This CDR3 reads CSVESRGDTQYF. In nucleotides, the CDR3 is TGCAGCGTTGAGAGCAGGGGAGATACGCAGTATTTT.

The chain couples TRBV4-3 to TRBJ1-2; D gene uncertain. The ends were cut back, 1 base at V and 2 bases at J, with 17 bases in the middle. Germline V lookup: CDR1 LGHNA, CDR2 YSLEER. The CDR3 spans 17 residues. The CDR3 sequence: CASSQVTAAAQNYGYTF. CDR3 nucleotides: TGCGCCAGCAGCCAAGTAACGGCGGCAGCACAGAACTATGGCTACACCTTC.

This clonotype was detected a few times. The gene calls are TRBV12-3 or TRBV12-4 and TRBJ1-2, with D possibly TRBD1 on 6 matching bases. The CDR3 consists of 15 residues. With 3 bases removed from V and 4 bases from J, the gap between germline ends came to 15 bases. The CDR3 is CASSFRSRDTYGYTF. CDR3 coding DNA: TGTGCCAGCAGTTTCCGATCGCGGGACACCTATGGCTACACCTTC.

This chain uses TRBV7-2 with TRBJ2-2, with a tentative D call TRBD1 (5 bases). This CDR3 region has 14 residues. Per the germline V gene, CDR1 is SGHTA and CDR2 is FQGNSA. V was pared by 5 bases and J by 3 bases, with 10 bases between. In DNA, the CDR3 is TGTGCCAGCAGCCTCCGACAGCACACCGGGGAGCTGTTTTTT. Translating it yields CASSLRQHTGELFF. Complete variable domain (other parts from reference TRBV7-2 and TRBJ2-2): GAGVSQSPSNKVTEKGKDVELRCDPISGHTALYWYRQSLGQGLEFLIYFQGNSAPDKSGLPSDRFSAERTGGSVSTLTIQRTQQEDSAVYLCASSLRQHTGELFFGEGSRLTVL.

This chain joins TRBV7-2 and TRBJ1-1; 7 bases fit TRBD1. The V and J ends lost 1 base and 5 bases, in that order; junction bases with no gene match: 7. Germline-derived CDR1 and CDR2 are SGHTA and FQGNSA. The CDR3 loop spans 15 amino acids. CDR3 in amino acids: CASSLVEVRGTEAFF. The CDR3, as DNA: TGTGCCAGCAGCTTAGTAGAGGTCAGGGGGACTGAAGCTTTCTTT.

The V and J genes are TRBV30 and TRBJ1-2; D might be TRBD1 (5 bases). This CDR3 region has 14 residues. V gave up 3 bases and J gave up 8 bases, with 19 bases separating them. Germline CDR1 is GTSNPN and CDR2 is SVGIG (reference sequence). The CDR3 nucleotides read TGTGCCTGGAGGACCCCAGAGGGACGTAAGGGCTACACCTTC. Amino acids: CAWRTPEGRKGYTF.

The V gene is TRBV4-1, the J gene TRBJ1-1; D remains unclear. Trimming took off 1 base at V and 5 bases at J, with 8 bases between the two ends. Germline V CDR1 and CDR2: MGHRA, YSYEKL. The CDR3 covers 13 residues. This CDR3 is CASSQGRGTEAFF. The CDR3 nucleotides are TGCGCCAGCAGCCAAGGTCGGGGAACTGAAGCTTTCTTT.

This clonotype was picked up a small number of times. The chain combines TRBV4-2 with TRBJ1-4; D call uncertain. V was cut by 0 bases and J by 0 bases, with 11 bases left in between. Germline V lookup: CDR1 LGHNA, CDR2 YNFKEQ. This CDR3 spans 17 amino acids. The chain's CDR3 is CASSQEGRGSTNEKLFF. The CDR3 DNA reads TGTGCCAGCAGCCAAGAGGGTCGGGGATCAACTAATGAAAAACTGTTTTTT.

About this clonotype: At one boundary the junction diverges from the germline segment, which might be a read error. The chain combines TRBV20-1 with TRBJ2-1, with 11 positions matching TRBD2. The CDR3 length is 14 residues. Germline V gene data show CDR1 as DFQATT and CDR2 as SNEGSKA (reference sequence). The DNA for the CDR3 is TGCAGTGCCAGAGCCTTTAGCGGGGGGGATGAGCAGTTCTTC. This encodes CSARAFSGGDEQFF.

CDR3: CASSQEAREGYEQYF. CDR3 nucleotides: TGCGCCAGCAGCCAAGAGGCGCGGGAGGGGTACGAGCAGTACTTC. This chain uses TRBV4-3 with TRBJ2-7, with 9 bases fitting TRBD2. Germline CDR1 and CDR2: LGHNA and YSLEER. The CDR3 has 15 amino acids. With 0 bases clipped from V and 4 bases from J, the junction kept 4 bases outside the gene matches.

This clonotype was counted ten times or more. CDR3 coding DNA: TGTGCCAGCAGTGAGCCGGGACAGGGTTTCACAGATACGCAGTATTTT. Translated, it gives CASSEPGQGFTDTQYF. The V call is TRBV12-3 or TRBV12-4, the J call TRBJ2-3; TRBD1 matches at 9 bases. This CDR3 is built from 16 residues. V shed 5 bases, J shed 2 bases, and the junction held 8 bases outside the gene matches.

This clonotype has ten or more counts. The CDR3 DNA follows: TGTGCCAGCAGTTCCGGACAGGGAGGTCCGGGGGAGCAGTTCTTC. This translates into CASSSGQGGPGEQFF. The chain recombines TRBV12-3 or TRBV12-4 with TRBJ2-1; 8 bases are shared with TRBD1. The CDR3 has 15 residues. Trimming cost V 4 bases and J 10 bases; bases outside gene matches: 12.

The chain joins TRBV5-1 to TRBJ2-6; D is possibly TRBD1 (5 bases). CDR3 length: 16 amino acids. CDR1 SGHRS and CDR2 YFSETQ come from the germline V gene. V lost 7 bases, J lost 0 bases, and 14 bases lay in between. CDR3: CASGKGASSGANVLTF. Written as DNA, the CDR3 is TGCGCCAGCGGGAAAGGGGCTAGCTCTGGGGCCAACGTCCTGACTTTC.

This clonotype was detected a few times. The chain recombines TRBV11-1 with TRBJ2-5; 9 bases match TRBD2. The CDR3 sequence is 16 residues long. Trimming cost V 5 bases and J 9 bases; bases outside gene matches: 16. In germline, CDR1 is SGHAT, CDR2 FQDESV (reference sequence). This chain's CDR3 is CASSLLTAGGPDPQYF. The CDR3 DNA is TGTGCCAGCAGCCTTCTGACAGCGGGGGGCCCGGATCCCCAGTACTTC.

This clonotype was picked up a small number of times. The chain links TRBV29-1 to TRBJ2-2; 9 bases agree with TRBD2. The germline V gene has CDR1 SQVTM and CDR2 ANQGSEA. The length of the CDR3 is 18 residues. Trimming cost V 1 base and J 7 bases; bases outside gene matches: 16. CDR3 loop: CSVEGGLTSGPRGGELFF. The CDR3 DNA reads as TGCAGCGTTGAAGGGGGCCTCACTAGCGGGCCCCGAGGCGGGGAGCTGTTTTTT.

The rearrangement links TRBV5-1 to TRBJ2-1; 15 nucleotides match TRBD2. Looked up from germline, CDR1 is SGHRS and CDR2 is YFSETQ. Losses at the gene ends were 4 bases for V and 6 bases for J; bases not matched to a gene: 14. The CDR3 loop spans 19 amino acids. CDR3 bases: TGCGCCAGCAGCCCATCGGGACTAGCGGGGGGACAACTTTTCAATGAGCAGTTCTTC. Its translation is CASSPSGLAGGQLFNEQFF.

The table lists this clonotype with a few counts. V and J are TRBV10-3 and TRBJ2-7; D possibly corresponds to TRBD2 (6 bases). V was shortened by 0 bases and J by 4 bases, with 13 bases between the two germline ends. This CDR3 comprises 15 residues. The germline gives CDR1 ENHRY, CDR2 SYGVKD. The CDR3 sequence: CAISESLGGTYEQYF. The CDR3, as DNA: TGTGCCATCAGTGAGTCTTTGGGGGGTACGTACGAGCAGTACTTC.

This chain joins TRBV7-2 and TRBJ2-1; tentative D call: TRBD1 (6 bases). The CDR3 consists of 15 residues. Germline assignment: CDR1 SGHTA and CDR2 FQGNSA. The V end was cut by 6 bases, the J end by 2 bases, with 14 bases between. CDR3 sequence (DNA): TGTGCCAGCAGGGTGGGGGCAGGGGCCTACAATGAGCAGTTCTTC. It specifies CASRVGAGAYNEQFF.

This clonotype has only a few counts. The chain carries TRBV6-4 and TRBJ2-2, with D unresolved. CDR3 length: 13 residues. Germline-derived CDR1 and CDR2 are MRHNA and SNTAGT. V was pared by 3 bases and J by 7 bases, with 9 bases between. CDR3 amino acids: CASSETTHGELFF. CDR3 nucleotides: TGTGCCAGCAGTGAGACCACTCACGGGGAGCTGTTTTTT.

This clonotype was observed a handful of times. The V gene is TRBV28, the J gene TRBJ2-3; 9 bases fit TRBD2. Per the germline V gene, CDR1 is MDHEN and CDR2 is SYDVKM. There are 14 residues in the CDR3. V lost 4 bases to trimming and J lost 6 bases; unmatched junction nucleotides: 5. CDR3 region: CASSSGLASDTQYF. CDR3 sequence (DNA): TGTGCCAGCAGTTCCGGACTAGCGTCTGATACGCAGTATTTT.

V usage is TRBV20-1 and J usage is TRBJ2-2; D is perhaps TRBD1 (7 bases). Trimming stripped 1 base from V and 2 bases from J, with 11 bases between. Per germline, CDR1 DFQATT and CDR2 SNEGSKA (reference sequence). The CDR3 totals 15 residues. In nucleotides, the CDR3 is TGCAGTGCTAGAGGACAGGGACTTAACACCGGGGAGCTGTTTTTT. This sequence encodes CSARGQGLNTGELFF.

There are a few counts of this clonotype. The chain is built from TRBV7-9 and TRBJ1-5, with D unclear. Germline-derived CDR1 and CDR2 are SEHNR and FQNEAQ (reference sequence). The V and J ends lost 5 bases and 10 bases respectively, with 15 bases between them. CDR3 size: 13 residues. The CDR3 region is CASSPSPGPPQHF. The CDR3 bases are TGTGCCAGCAGCCCAAGCCCCGGGCCCCCCCAGCATTTT.

This clonotype was detected only a few times. The chain links TRBV5-5 to TRBJ1-1; possibly TRBD1 for D (6 bases). The germline V gene has CDR1 SGHKS and CDR2 YYEKEE (reference sequence). The CDR3 runs 16 residues. The V and J ends lost 0 bases and 7 bases respectively, with 19 bases between them. The CDR3 DNA sequence: TGTGCCAGCAGCTTGGGGGACAAAGGTACCTATCGTGAAGCTTTCTTT. This codes for CASSLGDKGTYREAFF.